The table lists the clone carrying this T cell receptor beta chain with many counts. What it binds is not known. On the day of bone marrow donation, the related graft donor provided peripheral blood. These data belong to a study of T cells after posttransplantation cyclophosphamide. Study conclusions and caveats: Tissue-infiltrating T cells from skin or gut overlapped little with blood T cells. After PTCy, TRB diversity resembled that of CNI/methotrexate controls. Later post-transplant blood repertoires were often dominated by donor CD8+ memory clones.

Data came from immunoSEQ multiplex PCR; TCRdb stores just in-frame clones and leaves some out. Altogether about 30,000 clones were found in the sample, and no singletons occur. Germline CDR1 and CDR2: LNHDA and SQIVND (reference sequence). V was pared by 2 bases and J by 5 bases, with 0 bases of the junction left unmatched. The CDR3 covers 14 residues. The material sequenced was PBMCs. The source of this sequence is a woman aged 55 to 70 in good health, CMV-negative, and a related stem cell transplant donor. V is TRBV19 and J is TRBJ1-6, with 7 bases that match TRBD1. The CDR3 protein is CASSIQGDNSPLHF. The CDR3 DNA follows: TGTGCCAGTAGTATACAGGGGGATAATTCACCCCTCCACTTT.